The following is a T cell receptor beta chain sequence with its context. These data are taken from a study of glioma-infiltrating T cells. The ends were cut back, 3 bases at V and 3 bases at J, with 12 bases in the middle. CDR1 is SGHVS, CDR2 FNYEAQ, per germline. This CDR3 is built from 14 residues. Using RNA template, CDR3s of TCR alpha and beta were amplified with iRepertoire arm-PCR. TCRdb reprocessed the multiplex PCR reads via MiXCR and lists one record per CDR3 protein. The sample has 300,000 to 400,000 distinct CDR3 sequences, around 45% seen once; the top ten hold 12%. The clonotype comes from a human donor with low-grade glioma or glioblastoma, undergoing nonglioma brain surgery, or in good health (not recorded which). Sequencing was carried out using glioma tissue, nonneoplastic brain tissue, or PBMCs (not recorded which). The rearrangement uses TRBV7-6 and TRBJ2-7; D is undetermined. The CDR3 loop is CASSFGGIDYEQYF. As DNA, the CDR3 is TGTGCCAGCAGCTTTGGTGGAATTGACTACGAGCAGTACTTC.